This TCR beta chain was sequenced in a study of T cells after yellow fever vaccination. For the study at large: Low-cell-number fractions underwent preparation using SMART-Seq v4 Ultra Low Input.

As regards this clonotype: Antigen: not known.

Points from the study as a whole: Although the secondary response was weaker, it peaked faster, at day 5 versus 15. Clones from primary vaccination mostly reappeared after the booster (roughly 95% CD4, less than 90% CD8).

It was through 5'RACE template switching that TCR cDNA was made, with a universal primer site and UMIs added. One entry per CDR3 protein, called by TCRdb with MiXCR from the 5' RACE reads. The repertoire has some 350,000 distinct CDR3 sequences, about 9.9% of them found once; the top ten carry around 18%. The V end was cut by 7 bases, the J end by 5 bases, with 11 bases between. This CDR3 is 12 amino acids long. Germline V CDR1 and CDR2: MNHEY, SVGAGI. This chain uses TRBV6-5 with TRBJ2-5, with D unclear. The sequence derives from a man aged 18-30 years who received the YFV17D yellow fever vaccine. The starting material was PBMCs, obtained on the day of the first yellow fever vaccination. CDR3 protein: CASTSSAETQYF. In DNA form, the CDR3 reads TGTGCCAGCACTTCGTCAGCTGAGACCCAGTACTTC.